This TCR beta chain stems from a study of OX40 agonist ivuxolimab in advanced cancers. General study results and limits: Clonal expansion among partial responders at 0.1-3.0 mg/kg ranked near the lowest.

Sequencing used immunoSEQ multiplex PCR; TCRdb keeps in-frame clones, though not all of them. The data hold about 78,000 clones, with roughly 87% observed a single time. Notes on this clone: Its antigen remains unknown.

The TCR originated in an adult with an advanced solid tumor such as melanoma, head and neck, liver or kidney cancer. The specimen comprised CD4+ or CD8+ T cells sorted from blood, sampled in a trial of the OX40 agonist ivuxolimab.

CDR3 coding DNA: TGTGCCAGCAGCCTGATGGGACAGCAAGAGACCCAGTACTTC. Encoded protein: CASSLMGQQETQYF. The rearrangement uses TRBV7-2 and TRBJ2-5; TRBD1 matches 7 bases. Trimming removed 5 bases from V and 2 bases from J; junction bases left unmatched: 5. This CDR3 has 14 residues. Germline CDR1 reads SGHTA; CDR2 reads FQGNSA.